What follows are 26 T cell receptor beta chains derived from one specimen sequenced in a study of beta chain features in type 1 diabetes. Study findings and constraints: In every one of the four CD4+ subsets, TCRB CDR3s were moderately but significantly shorter in Type 1 diabetes patients.

cDNA synthesis used the whole RNA isolate, giving expressed TCRB sequences. Sequencing used immunoSEQ multiplex PCR; TCRdb keeps in-frame clones, though not all of them. Of under 350,000 clones listed, roughly 13% are singletons. These receptors have no identified antigens. The sample consisted of naive CD4+ T cells from blood. The receptors come from a man aged 30 to 39 with type 1 diabetes.

This clone was detected only a few times. This chain joins TRBV5-8 and TRBJ2-7, with 7 nucleotides matching TRBD1. This CDR3 region has 16 residues. After removal of 2 bases from V and 2 bases from J, the junction contained 10 bases not matched to a gene. Looked up from germline, CDR1 is SGHTS and CDR2 is YDEGEE. CDR3 nucleotides: TGTGCCAGCAGCTTTCCCGGGACAGCTTCTCCCTACGAGCAGTACTTC. It specifies CASSFPGTASPYEQYF.

The CDR3 bases are TGCGCCAGCAGCTGGGGCCGGGCTGAAACGACCTACGAGCAGTACTTC. This sequence encodes CASSWGRAETTYEQYF. This chain uses TRBV5-1 with TRBJ2-7; TRBD1 might be the D (5 bases). Germline values: CDR1 SGHRS, CDR2 YFSETQ. Trimming stripped 3 bases from V and 2 bases from J, with 18 bases between. The CDR3 sequence is 16 residues long.

This clone was picked up a small number of times. The chain employs TRBV19 and TRBJ1-1; weak D call: TRBD1 (5 bases). The ends were cut back, 6 bases at V and 1 base at J, with 12 bases in the middle. The CDR3 is made up of 14 amino acids. CDR1 LNHDA and CDR2 SQIVND come from the germline V gene (reference sequence). The CDR3 loop reads CASSGRGKNTEAFF. In nucleotides, the CDR3 is TGTGCCAGTAGCGGAAGGGGAAAGAACACTGAAGCTTTCTTT.

This clone was picked up a small number of times. V is TRBV15 and J is TRBJ2-1; a possible D gene is TRBD2 (7 bases). The CDR3 totals 14 residues. V shed 3 bases and J shed 8 bases, with 14 bases lying between them. Germline V gene data show CDR1 as LNHNV and CDR2 as YYDKDF (reference sequence). This CDR3 reads CATSSLRGAYEQFF. CDR3 in DNA: TGTGCCACCAGCAGTCTACGGGGGGCCTATGAGCAGTTCTTC.

The chain is built from TRBV9 and TRBJ1-2; no clear D gene. The germline V gene encodes CDR1 SGDLS and CDR2 YYNGEE. The CDR3 runs to 14 residues. V was shortened by 0 bases and J by 14 bases, with 20 bases between the two germline ends. For the CDR3, the DNA is TGTGCCAGCAGCGTAGCTAGTGACGGTACGGCTGGGACCTTC. Translation: CASSVASDGTAGTF.

The CDR3 reads CASSPTGPGAVNYGYTF. CDR3 in DNA: TGTGCCAGCTCACCGACAGGGCCGGGCGCCGTCAACTATGGCTACACCTTC. The chain employs TRBV18 and TRBJ1-2; 7 positions match TRBD1. The CDR3 contains 17 residues. With V trimmed by 3 bases and J by 2 bases, 12 bases remained unmatched. CDR1 and CDR2 from the germline V gene are KGHSH and LQKENI. The full variable domain, its missing parts supplied by reference TRBV18 and TRBJ1-2, is NAGVMQNPRHLVRRRGQEARLRCSPMKGHSHVYWYRQLPEEGLKFMVYLQKENIIDESGMPKERFSAEFPKEGPSILRIQQVVRGDSAAYFCASSPTGPGAVNYGYTFGSGTRLTVV.

The V and J genes are TRBV7-9 and TRBJ2-3, with TRBD2 matching 11 bases. This CDR3 has 15 amino acids. Germline V gives CDR1 SEHNR, CDR2 FQNEAQ (reference sequence). V shed 5 bases and J 5 bases; nucleotides not matched to a gene: 6. The CDR3 sequence: CASSPRGTSGDTQYF. DNA of the CDR3: TGTGCCAGCAGCCCCCGTGGGACTAGCGGAGATACGCAGTATTTT.

This clone has more than one count but fewer than ten. This specimen includes other DNA sequences encoding the same CDR3. V is TRBV18 and J is TRBJ1-2; perhaps TRBD1 as D (5 bases). V was clipped by 0 bases and J by 0 bases, with 5 bases between them. The CDR3 runs to 14 residues. Germline V gene lookup returns CDR1 KGHSH and CDR2 LQKENI. This CDR3 is CASSPPTANYGYTF. CDR3 DNA sequence: TGTGCCAGCTCACCACCGACAGCTAACTATGGCTACACCTTC.

The rearrangement uses TRBV15 and TRBJ2-7, with 8 bases aligning to TRBD2. This CDR3 spans 15 amino acids. Germline V gene sequence: CDR1 LNHNV, CDR2 YYDKDF (reference sequence). V dropped 5 bases and J dropped 2; count of bases not matched to a gene: 8. CDR3 loop: CATSFIAGSAYEQYF. The DNA of the CDR3 is TGTGCCACCAGCTTTATAGCGGGAAGTGCCTACGAGCAGTACTTC.

This clone appeared a few times. The rearrangement uses TRBV2 and TRBJ2-1, with D unclear. The germline V gene encodes CDR1 SNHLY and CDR2 FYNNEI. V gave up 4 bases and J gave up 7 bases, with 5 bases separating them. The CDR3 length is 11 residues. In DNA, the CDR3 is TGTGCCAGCAGTGGGGCTAATGAGCAGTTCTTC. Translated, it gives CASSGANEQFF.

J is TRBJ2-7 and V is TRBV28; a possible D gene is TRBD2 (6 bases). The germline V and J ends were trimmed by 10 bases and 4 bases, with 14 bases remaining between them. CDR1 and CDR2 from the germline V gene are MDHEN and SYDVKM. The CDR3 runs to 12 residues. The CDR3 DNA reads as TGTGCCACAGGGAGGAGACAGTACGAGCAGTACTTC. Its translation is CATGRRQYEQYF.

The V gene is TRBV29-1, the J gene TRBJ2-5; 12 bases align to TRBD1. The end of the DNA aligns better with TRBJ2-7, so the J call may be wrong. CDR3 length: 14 residues. Germline V gives CDR1 SQVTM, CDR2 ANQGSEA. Written as DNA, the CDR3 is TGCAGCGTTGTTGGGGGACAGGGGGCCGACGAGCAGTACTTC. Translated, it gives CSVVGGQGADEQYF.

The chain employs TRBV6-1 and TRBJ2-6; D is possibly TRBD2 (6 bases). CDR1 and CDR2 (germline): MNHNS, SASEGT. CDR3 length: 15 amino acids. V gave up 4 bases and J gave up 4 bases, with 11 bases separating them. The CDR3 spells CASSGGTRGANVLTF. In nucleotides, the CDR3 is TGTGCCAGCAGTGGAGGGACTCGCGGGGCCAACGTCCTGACTTTC.

J is TRBJ2-7 and V is TRBV5-1, with TRBD2 matching over 7 bases. Germline lookup yields CDR1 SGHRS and CDR2 YFSETQ. The CDR3 runs 14 residues. With 8 bases clipped from V and 0 bases from J, the junction kept 8 bases outside the gene matches. CDR3 DNA: TGCGCCAGTGGGAGCGGGACCGACTCCTACGAGCAGTACTTC. This sequence encodes CASGSGTDSYEQYF.

This chain connects TRBV14 to TRBJ2-7; tentatively, D is TRBD1 (7 bases). Germline-derived CDR1 and CDR2 are SGHDN and FVKESK. Trimming removed 0 bases at V and 5 bases at J, with 17 bases between. The CDR3 totals 16 residues. The CDR3 region is CASSQEGARGRNEQYF. CDR3 coding DNA: TGTGCCAGCAGCCAAGAAGGGGCCAGGGGGAGGAACGAGCAGTACTTC.

The chain combines TRBV5-4 with TRBJ2-5, with unresolved D. Germline V CDR1 and CDR2: SGHNT, YYREEE (reference sequence). The CDR3 loop spans 14 amino acids. V was cut by 0 bases and J by 1 base, with 7 bases left in between. CDR3 loop: CASSLASTQETQYF. Here the CDR3 DNA reads TGTGCCAGCAGCTTGGCTTCTACCCAAGAGACCCAGTACTTC.

In its sample, this clone was seen a few times. J is TRBJ2-1 and V is TRBV25-1; D is possibly TRBD1 (5 bases). This CDR3 has 12 residues. Trimming removed 8 bases from V and 8 bases from J, with 13 bases in between. Per the germline V gene, CDR1 is MGHDK and CDR2 is SYGVNS. The CDR3 DNA reads TGTGCCAGCCGTTGGTGGGGCGATGAGCAGTTCTTC. This sequence encodes CASRWWGDEQFF.

The rearrangement links TRBV6-6 to TRBJ2-7; no clear D. CDR3 length: 13 amino acids. Between the trimmed V and J ends, which lost 2 bases and 1 base, there was a span of 6 bases. The germline V gene encodes CDR1 MNHNY and CDR2 SVGAGI (reference sequence). In DNA, the CDR3 is TGTGCCAGCAGTTACAGCCGTTCCTACGAGCAGTACTTC. It translates to CASSYSRSYEQYF.

In this sample, this clone turned up a few times. V is TRBV30 and J is TRBJ2-7, with D uncertain. CDR1 is GTSNPN, CDR2 SVGIG, per germline (reference sequence). This CDR3 contains 12 residues. V lost 5 bases and J lost 2, with 10 bases in between. CDR3 region: CAWGGSPYEQYF. As DNA, the CDR3 is TGTGCCTGGGGCGGCAGCCCCTACGAGCAGTACTTC.

This clone was picked up one time. This sequence joins TRBV9 and TRBJ2-7, with D maybe TRBD2 (5 bases). V was shortened by 4 bases and J by 7 bases, with 18 bases between the two germline ends. The CDR3 is made up of 14 amino acids. Germline loops: CDR1 SGDLS, CDR2 YYNGEE. The CDR3 is CASSFRIGVGEQYF. CDR3 nucleotide sequence: TGTGCCAGCAGCTTTCGAATCGGGGTGGGGGAGCAGTACTTC.

About this clone itself: This sample includes further DNA sequences coding for the same CDR3. The rearrangement links TRBV18 to TRBJ1-1; D not resolved. Per germline, CDR1 KGHSH and CDR2 LQKENI. The CDR3 is made up of 13 amino acids. V lost 3 bases and J lost 2, with 7 bases in between. The CDR3 bases are TGTGCCAGCTCACCCAGTGGCAACACTGAAGCTTTCTTT. Amino acids: CASSPSGNTEAFF.

The chain combines TRBV7-8 with TRBJ1-1, with TRBD1 identical over 7 bases. Germline V gene sequence: CDR1 SGHVS, CDR2 FQNEAQ. The CDR3 runs to 14 residues. Trimming removed 4 bases from V and 5 bases from J; junction bases left unmatched: 7. In DNA form, the CDR3 reads TGTGCCAGCAGCTCAAGGGGGCCTAGGACTGAAGCTTTCTTT. Protein: CASSSRGPRTEAFF.

V usage is TRBV7-9 and J usage is TRBJ2-1; 9 positions match TRBD2. V gave up 2 bases and J gave up 7 bases; unmatched junction bases: 12. Germline-derived CDR1 and CDR2 are SEHNR and FQNEAQ (reference sequence). There are 17 residues in the CDR3. CDR3 region: CASSLFTGLASWNEQFF. For the CDR3, the DNA is TGTGCCAGCAGCTTATTTACGGGACTAGCTTCCTGGAATGAGCAGTTCTTC.

This clone was counted a few times. This chain uses TRBV29-1 with TRBJ2-1; TRBD1 aligns across 7 bases. Germline values: CDR1 SQVTM, CDR2 ANQGSEA. CDR3 length equals 14 residues. The V segment lost 4 bases and the J segment 6 bases; nucleotides outside the gene matches: 9. The DNA of the CDR3 is TGCAGCGTTGCTCCGGGACAGAGGGTCAATGAGCAGTTCTTC. Translation: CSVAPGQRVNEQFF.

This clone has a handful of counts. This chain connects TRBV2 to TRBJ1-5; perhaps TRBD1 as D (5 bases). Germline loops: CDR1 SNHLY, CDR2 FYNNEI. The CDR3 contains 12 residues. Trimming shortened V by 8 bases and J by 6 bases, and 11 bases separated the two germline ends. CDR3 coding DNA: TGTGCCAGCGAGACAGCTGGTCAGCCCCAGCATTTT. Translated, it gives CASETAGQPQHF. Full variable domain (remainder filled in from reference TRBV2 and TRBJ1-5): EPEVTQTPSHQVTQMGQEVILRCVPISNHLYFYWYRQILGQKVEFLVSFYNNEISEKSEIFDDQFSVERPDGSNFTLKIRSTKLEDSAMYFCASETAGQPQHFGDGTRLSIL.

This clone was seen only a few times. The J gene is TRBJ2-5, the V gene TRBV2, with a tentative D call TRBD2 (5 bases). V lost 6 bases and J lost 2, with 13 bases in between. This CDR3 contains 14 residues. Germline CDR1 SNHLY, CDR2 FYNNEI. This chain's CDR3 is CASRARVRQETQYF. In nucleotides, the CDR3 is TGTGCCAGCAGGGCGAGGGTCCGACAAGAGACCCAGTACTTC.